This TCR beta chain was identified during a study of cytomegalovirus exposure and HLA in healthy donors. CDR1 and CDR2 from the germline V gene are LNHDA and SQIVND (reference sequence). The CDR3 is 12 amino acids. Trimming removed 8 bases from V and 5 bases from J, with 12 bases in between. Of note for this clone: Antigen specificity is unknown.

The PCR had 60 Vbeta and 13 Jbeta primers. Sequencing used immunoSEQ multiplex PCR; TCRdb keeps in-frame clones, though not all of them. The sample holds 150,000 to 200,000 clones, roughly 85% seen once. General study results and limits: Rare sequences made up most TCRs, while some public TCRs were found in many donors.

The material sequenced was PBMCs. This receptor was obtained from a man in his thirties or forties in good health and CMV-seronegative. The rearrangement joins TRBV19 to TRBJ1-2; D call uncertain. CDR3 region: CASDGREYGYTF. In DNA, the CDR3 is TGTGCCAGTGATGGACGGGAATATGGCTACACCTTC.